Below are 31 T cell receptor beta chains sequenced from a single sample in a study of blood T cells in healthy people across ages. A second about 6 to 12 cycle PCR used barcoded and J-beta primers. TCRdb re-called the 5' RACE reads through MiXCR, storing one row per CDR3 protein. The table records 1.5 million to 2 million distinct CDR3 sequences, about 39% of them present only once. Input material: blood. The receptors derive from a human donor in good health.

The chain employs TRBV15 and TRBJ2-7; D gene unclear. The end of the DNA aligns better with TRBJ2-5, so the J call may be wrong. Germline V lookup: CDR1 LNHNV, CDR2 YYDKDF (reference sequence). The CDR3 is 13 amino acids. The CDR3 sequence: CATSRGSSETQYF. Written as DNA, the CDR3 is TGTGCCACCAGCAGGGGGTCTTCGGAGACCCAGTACTTC.

This chain joins TRBV27 and TRBJ1-3, with 7 bases aligning to TRBD1. The V segment lost 6 bases and the J segment 1 base; nucleotides outside the gene matches: 6. This CDR3 has 15 residues. Germline V CDR1 and CDR2: MNHEY, SMNVEV (reference sequence). Here the CDR3 reads CASSRQGSSGNTIYF. The CDR3 DNA is TGTGCCAGCAGCCGACAGGGTTCTTCTGGAAACACCATATATTTT.

The chain combines TRBV7-2 with TRBJ2-2; D is tentatively TRBD1 or TRBD2 (5 bases each). CDR3 length: 15 amino acids. CDR1 SGHTA and CDR2 FQGNSA come from the germline V gene. V was trimmed by 5 bases and J by 4 bases, leaving 14 bases between them. Here the CDR3 DNA reads TGTGCCAGCAGCGTCTGGGGACCACTCACCGGGGAGCTGTTTTTT. It encodes CASSVWGPLTGELFF.

This chain links TRBV15 with TRBJ1-4; 8 nucleotides match TRBD1. V was clipped by 0 bases and J by 3 bases; unmatched bases: 3. The germline gives CDR1 LNHNV, CDR2 YYDKDF (reference sequence). CDR3 length: 16 residues. CDR3 nucleotides: TGTGCCACCAGCAGAGATCAGGGGGCGGCTAATGAAAAACTGTTTTTT. It encodes CATSRDQGAANEKLFF.

The chain is built from TRBV14 and TRBJ2-1; 11 bases are a match to TRBD1. CDR3 size: 18 residues. After removal of 2 bases from V and 7 bases from J, the junction contained 13 bases not matched to a gene. Per the germline V gene, CDR1 is SGHDN and CDR2 is FVKESK. CDR3 DNA: TGTGCCAGCAGCCAATCGCGGACAGGGGGCTGGTTGCGAAATGAGCAGTTCTTC. This translates into CASSQSRTGGWLRNEQFF.

The sample holds a few counts of this clonotype. This chain uses TRBV27 with TRBJ2-3; D is unclear. The CDR3 is made up of 15 amino acids. The germline V and J ends were trimmed by 8 bases and 1 base, with 16 bases remaining between them. Germline lookup yields CDR1 MNHEY and CDR2 SMNVEV (reference sequence). Written as DNA, the CDR3 is TGTGCCAGCGGTCTAGAATCCCCGGGCACAGATACGCAGTATTTT. Translating gives CASGLESPGTDTQYF.

The chain couples TRBV28 to TRBJ1-2, with a weak D call TRBD1 (6 bases). V lost 7 bases, J lost 8 bases, and 17 bases lay in between. CDR1 and CDR2 (germline): MDHEN, SYDVKM. This CDR3 contains 13 residues. This CDR3 is CASMENRDLGYTF. The CDR3 bases are TGTGCCAGCATGGAGAACAGGGATCTGGGCTACACCTTC.

This clonotype was seen only a few times. The chain employs TRBV12-3 or TRBV12-4 and TRBJ1-1; tentatively, D is TRBD1 (5 bases). V lost 1 base, J lost 10 bases, and 13 bases lay in between. The CDR3 has 13 residues. CDR3 in amino acids: CASSLDLGVGAFF. CDR3 coding DNA: TGTGCCAGCAGTTTAGATCTGGGGGTCGGAGCTTTCTTT.

The V and J genes are TRBV2 and TRBJ2-5; D is unresolved. The CDR3 consists of 9 residues. V gave up 7 bases and J gave up 7 bases, with 4 bases separating them. Germline V gives CDR1 SNHLY, CDR2 FYNNEI. The CDR3 region is CASKRTQYF. CDR3 sequence (DNA): TGTGCCAGCAAGCGGACCCAGTACTTC.

The V gene is TRBV4-2, the J gene TRBJ1-2, with 9 bases aligning to TRBD1. Germline V CDR1 and CDR2: LGHNA, YNFKEQ. V shed 3 bases, J shed 4 bases, and the junction held 3 bases outside the gene matches. The CDR3 consists of 14 residues. This CDR3 reads CASSHDRGAYGYTF. The CDR3 DNA reads as TGTGCCAGCAGCCACGACAGGGGGGCCTATGGCTACACCTTC.

The gene calls are TRBV29-1 and TRBJ2-2; D not resolved. V lost 3 bases to trimming and J lost 5 bases, with 7 bases between them. Germline V lookup: CDR1 SQVTM, CDR2 ANQGSEA. The CDR3 covers 12 residues. The CDR3 loop reads CSVDTETGELFF. The DNA for the CDR3 is TGCAGCGTTGACACGGAGACCGGGGAGCTGTTTTTT.

The gene calls are TRBV7-8 and TRBJ2-6; D is uncertain. The CDR3 sequence is 17 residues long. Germline V gene data show CDR1 as SGHVS and CDR2 as FQNEAQ. The V gene lost 3 bases and the J gene lost 6 bases, with 18 bases spanning the gap. This CDR3 is CASSFVVRRRTANVLTF. The CDR3, as DNA: TGTGCCAGCAGCTTTGTGGTGAGGCGTCGTACGGCCAACGTCCTGACTTTC. The whole variable domain, remainder taken from reference TRBV7-8 and TRBJ2-6, is GAGVSQSPRYKVAKRGQDVALRCDPISGHVSLFWYQQALGQGPEFLTYFQNEAQLDKSGLPSDRFFAERPEGSVSTLKIQRTQQEDSAVYLCASSFVVRRRTANVLTFGAGSRLTVL.

This clonotype has ten or more counts. Possible read error: a much larger clone is one base away. The chain joins TRBV5-1 to TRBJ2-7, with D possibly called TRBD1 or TRBD2 (6 bases each). The CDR3 sequence is 15 residues long. Trimming pared 1 base from V and 2 bases from J, leaving 13 bases between. CDR1 is SGHRS and CDR2 is YFSETQ in the germline V gene. The CDR3 region is CASSLKGGPPYEQYF. The CDR3 DNA reads as TGCGCCAGCAGCTTGAAGGGGGGACCTCCCTACGAGCAGTACTTC.

The table lists this clonotype with a few counts. The chain links TRBV4-3 to TRBJ2-7; TRBD1 matches at 10 bases. The CDR3 has 18 residues. Per the germline V gene, CDR1 is LGHNA and CDR2 is YSLEER. The trim removed 0 bases at V and 1 base at J, leaving 9 bases unmatched. CDR3 sequence: CASSQDSLPGQGSYEQYF. Here the CDR3 DNA reads TGCGCCAGCAGCCAAGATTCCCTCCCGGGACAGGGGTCCTACGAGCAGTACTTC.

The gene calls are TRBV29-1 and TRBJ2-5; maybe TRBD1 (5 bases). CDR3 length: 15 residues. Trimming cost V 4 bases and J 5 bases, with 20 bases left between them. Germline V gene lookup returns CDR1 SQVTM and CDR2 ANQGSEA. This chain's CDR3 is CSVGTVAGIQETQYF. The CDR3 nucleotides read TGCAGCGTTGGGACGGTGGCAGGGATCCAGGAGACCCAGTACTTC.

This rearrangement joins TRBV19 to TRBJ1-5; D unresolved. Germline values: CDR1 LNHDA, CDR2 SQIVND (reference sequence). The CDR3 has 14 residues. V dropped 5 bases and J dropped 3 bases, with 11 bases sitting between them. The CDR3 region has the DNA TGTGCCAGTAGTGGCCCAGGCTCCAATCAGCCCCAGCATTTT. Translating gives CASSGPGSNQPQHF.

This clonotype was counted a few times. The chain couples TRBV7-2 to TRBJ2-7, with unresolved D. Trimming cost V 6 bases and J 0 bases, with 15 bases left between them. This CDR3 region has 15 residues. CDR1 and CDR2 from the germline V gene are SGHTA and FQGNSA. CDR3 residues: CASRRAADGSYEQYF. CDR3 DNA: TGTGCCAGCAGACGGGCGGCGGACGGCTCCTACGAGCAGTACTTC.

The chain has TRBV6-5 and TRBJ2-7; D not resolved. Germline V lookup: CDR1 MNHEY, CDR2 SVGAGI. The length of the CDR3 is 13 residues. V was shortened by 2 bases and J by 5 bases, with 10 bases between the two germline ends. CDR3 residues: CASSYAGGHEQYF. In DNA form, the CDR3 reads TGTGCCAGCAGTTACGCAGGCGGCCACGAGCAGTACTTC.

The CDR3 spells CASSRTGVTDTQYF. In nucleotides, the CDR3 is TGTGCCAGCAGCCGGACAGGGGTCACAGATACGCAGTATTTT. The rearrangement links TRBV7-6 to TRBJ2-3, with 9 bases aligning to TRBD1. Germline-derived CDR1 and CDR2 are SGHVS and FNYEAQ. J gave up 2 bases and V 5 bases, and 2 bases lay outside the gene matches. The CDR3 has 14 amino acids.

This clonotype was recorded a few times. The rearrangement links TRBV7-2 to TRBJ2-7; D may be TRBD1 or TRBD2 (7 bases each). The end of the DNA is better explained by TRBJ2-5, so the J call may be wrong. Germline assignment: CDR1 SGHTA and CDR2 FQGNSA. The CDR3 covers 14 residues. CDR3 sequence reads: CASRGGGVGETQYF. The CDR3 coding sequence is TGTGCCAGCAGGGGAGGGGGCGTAGGTGAGACCCAGTACTTC.

Only a few counts were recorded for this clonotype. V usage is TRBV25-1 and J usage is TRBJ1-5; D gene uncertain. Trimming took 0 bases from V and 2 from J, leaving 2 bases between them. CDR1 is MGHDK, CDR2 SYGVNS, per germline. The CDR3 has 13 amino acids. The CDR3 spells CASSEYGNQPQHF. CDR3 in DNA: TGTGCCAGCAGTGAATATGGCAATCAGCCCCAGCATTTT.

The chain has TRBV20-1 and TRBJ2-3; 15 nucleotides match TRBD2. V gave up 5 bases and J gave up 3 bases; unmatched junction bases: 9. The CDR3 totals 17 residues. The germline CDR1 and CDR2 sequences are DFQATT and SNEGSKA (reference sequence). Written as DNA, the CDR3 is TGCAGTGCTCTAAGTGGGACTAGCGGGAGGAGGACAGATACGCAGTATTTT. It translates to CSALSGTSGRRTDTQYF.

This clonotype was detected only a few times. The J gene is TRBJ2-3, the V gene TRBV28, with 8 bases matching TRBD1. The germline CDR1 and CDR2 sequences are MDHEN and SYDVKM. The length of the CDR3 is 18 residues. With 3 bases clipped from V and 2 bases from J, the junction kept 13 bases outside the gene matches. CDR3 residues: CASSLGGRTGWDTDTQYF. The CDR3 DNA reads as TGTGCCAGCAGTTTGGGGGGACGGACAGGGTGGGACACAGATACGCAGTATTTT.

The chain links TRBV12-5 to TRBJ2-2, with 8 bases fitting TRBD2. The J segment lost 0 bases and the V segment lost 4 bases, leaving 1 base of the junction unmatched. The germline V gene has CDR1 LGHNT and CDR2 FRNRAP. The length of the CDR3 is 15 residues. The CDR3 loop is CASGSAGANTGELFF. Written as DNA, the CDR3 is TGTGCTAGTGGTTCAGCGGGGGCGAACACCGGGGAGCTGTTTTTT. The full variable domain, with the rest looked up from reference TRBV12-5 and TRBJ2-2, is DARVTQTPRHKVTEMGQEVTMRCQPILGHNTVFWYRQTMMQGLELLAYFRNRAPLDDSGMPKDRFSAEMPDATLATLKIQPSEPRDSAVYFCASGSAGANTGELFFGEGSRLTVL.

This chain links TRBV7-2 with TRBJ2-3, with D unresolved. The CDR3 extends over 16 amino acids. Trimming pared 1 base from V and 6 bases from J, leaving 17 bases between. Germline CDR1 and CDR2: SGHTA and FQGNSA. DNA for the CDR3: TGTGCCAGCAGCTTAGGCGGACCGACCTTGGTGGATACGCAGTATTTT. Its protein is CASSLGGPTLVDTQYF.

This clonotype showed up just a few times. The chain recombines TRBV7-3 with TRBJ2-3, with 11 bases lining up with TRBD2. Germline trimming cut 4 bases from V and 4 bases from J; bases unmatched to any gene: 4. Germline lookup yields CDR1 SGHTA and CDR2 FQGTGA. CDR3 size: 15 residues. CDR3 bases: TGTGCCAGCAGCTATAGCGGGGGGGCGGCAGATACGCAGTATTTT. Its protein is CASSYSGGAADTQYF.

Only a few counts were recorded for this clonotype. The chain couples TRBV6-5 to TRBJ2-4; D gene unclear. CDR1 and CDR2 (germline): MNHEY, SVGAGI. V was clipped by 4 bases and J by 7 bases, with 20 bases between them. The CDR3 is 16 amino acids. The CDR3 DNA follows: TGTGCCAGCAGTTTCACAAGTCGGACGCCCGGGAACATTCAGTACTTC. Translated: CASSFTSRTPGNIQYF.

As regards this clonotype: One junction end disagrees with the germline gene, perhaps due to a read error. The chain uses TRBV11-3 and TRBJ2-3, with 8 bases lining up with TRBD2. CDR1 is SGHNT and CDR2 is YENEEA in the germline V gene. The CDR3 extends over 16 amino acids. Here the CDR3 DNA reads TGTGCCAACAGCCCTGACTCGCGGGGGGCAGCAGATACGCAGTATTTT. Amino acid sequence: CANSPDSRGAADTQYF.

The V call is TRBV18, the J call TRBJ2-5; the match to TRBD2 covers 8 bases. Germline CDR1 reads KGHSH; CDR2 reads LQKENI. The CDR3 runs 16 residues. V shed 6 bases and J 1 base; nucleotides not matched to a gene: 10. The CDR3 loop is CASSKTLLAAQETQYF. The CDR3 DNA follows: TGTGCCAGCTCGAAGACCCTACTAGCGGCCCAAGAGACCCAGTACTTC.

J is TRBJ2-3 and V is TRBV12-3 or TRBV12-4; D perhaps matches TRBD1 (6 bases). Trimming left V 3 bases short and J 3 bases short, with 10 bases between. The CDR3 totals 14 residues. Here the CDR3 reads CASSFSGTTDTQYF. CDR3 nucleotides: TGTGCCAGCAGTTTCAGTGGGACAACAGATACGCAGTATTTT.

The chain has TRBV4-1 and TRBJ2-4, with D tentatively TRBD1 (6 bases). Judging by the DNA end, TRBJ2-7 fits better; the J call may be wrong. Per the germline V gene, CDR1 is MGHRA and CDR2 is YSYEKL. The CDR3 contains 15 residues. The CDR3: CASSQEFTGYYEQYF. The CDR3 DNA reads TGCGCCAGCAGCCAAGAATTCACAGGGTACTACGAGCAGTACTTC.